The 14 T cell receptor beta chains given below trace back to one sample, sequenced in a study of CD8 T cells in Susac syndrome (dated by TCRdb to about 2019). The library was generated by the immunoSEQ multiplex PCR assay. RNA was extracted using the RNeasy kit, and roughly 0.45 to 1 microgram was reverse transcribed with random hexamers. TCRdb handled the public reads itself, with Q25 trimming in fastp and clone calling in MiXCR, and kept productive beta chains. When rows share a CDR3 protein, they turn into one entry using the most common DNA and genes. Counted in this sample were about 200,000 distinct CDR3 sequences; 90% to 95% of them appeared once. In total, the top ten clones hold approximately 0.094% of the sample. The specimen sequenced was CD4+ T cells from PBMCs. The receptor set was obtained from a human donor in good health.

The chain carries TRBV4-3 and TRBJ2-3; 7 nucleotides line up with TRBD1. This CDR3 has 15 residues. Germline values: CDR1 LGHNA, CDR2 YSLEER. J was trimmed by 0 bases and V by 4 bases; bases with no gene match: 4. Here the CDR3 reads CASSRTGASTDTQYF. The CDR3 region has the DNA TGCGCCAGCAGCCGAACAGGGGCTAGCACAGATACGCAGTATTTT.

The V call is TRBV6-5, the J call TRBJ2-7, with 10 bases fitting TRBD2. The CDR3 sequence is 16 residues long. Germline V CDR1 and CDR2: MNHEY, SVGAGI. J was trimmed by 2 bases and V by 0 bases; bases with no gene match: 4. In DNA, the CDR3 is TGTGCCAGCAGTTACTCGAGACTAGCGGGTGCCTACGAGCAGTACTTC. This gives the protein CASSYSRLAGAYEQYF.

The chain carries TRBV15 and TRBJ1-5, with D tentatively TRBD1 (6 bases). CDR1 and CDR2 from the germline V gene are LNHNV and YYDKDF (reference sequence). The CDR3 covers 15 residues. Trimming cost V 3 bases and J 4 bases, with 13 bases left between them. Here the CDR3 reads CATSRSGQPNQPQHF. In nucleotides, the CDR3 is TGTGCCACCAGCAGGAGCGGACAGCCTAATCAGCCCCAGCATTTT.

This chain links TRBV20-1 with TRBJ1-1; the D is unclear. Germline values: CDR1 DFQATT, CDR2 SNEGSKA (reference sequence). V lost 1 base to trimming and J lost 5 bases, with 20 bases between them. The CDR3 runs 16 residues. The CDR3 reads CSARGFFGQTRTEAFF. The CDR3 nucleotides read TGCAGTGCTAGAGGTTTTTTTGGCCAAACGAGGACTGAAGCTTTCTTT.

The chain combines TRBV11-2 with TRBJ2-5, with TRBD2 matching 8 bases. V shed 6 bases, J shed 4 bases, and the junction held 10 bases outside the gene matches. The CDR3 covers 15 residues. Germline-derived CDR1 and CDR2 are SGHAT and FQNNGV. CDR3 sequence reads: CASSPIGGGRETQYF. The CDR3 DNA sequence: TGTGCCAGCAGTCCAATCGGGGGGGGTCGAGAGACCCAGTACTTC.

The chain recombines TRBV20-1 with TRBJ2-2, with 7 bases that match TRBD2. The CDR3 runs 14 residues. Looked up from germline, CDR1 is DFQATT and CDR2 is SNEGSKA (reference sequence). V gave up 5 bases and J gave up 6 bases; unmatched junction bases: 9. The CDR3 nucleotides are TGCAGTGCTCCTCGGACCGGGGGGTCCGGGGAGCTGTTTTTT. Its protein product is CSAPRTGGSGELFF.

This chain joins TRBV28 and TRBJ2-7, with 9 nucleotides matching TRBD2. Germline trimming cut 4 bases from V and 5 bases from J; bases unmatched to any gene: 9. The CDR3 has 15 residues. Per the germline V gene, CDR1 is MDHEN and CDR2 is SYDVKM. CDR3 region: CASSSPASGIDEQYV. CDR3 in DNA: TGTGCCAGCAGTTCCCCAGCTAGCGGGATAGACGAGCAGTACGTC.

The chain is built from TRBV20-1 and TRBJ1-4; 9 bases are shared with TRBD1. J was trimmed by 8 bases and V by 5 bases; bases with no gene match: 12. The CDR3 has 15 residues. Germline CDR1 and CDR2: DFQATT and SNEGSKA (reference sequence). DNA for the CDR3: TGCAGTGCTTCCTCCCCGGGACAGGGTAGAGAAAAACTGTTTTTT. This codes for CSASSPGQGREKLFF.

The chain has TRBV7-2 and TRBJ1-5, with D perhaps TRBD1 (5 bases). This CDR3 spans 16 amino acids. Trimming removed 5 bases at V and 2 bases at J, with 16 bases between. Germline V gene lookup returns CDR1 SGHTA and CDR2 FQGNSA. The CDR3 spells CASSPVGAVGNQPQHF. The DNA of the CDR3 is TGTGCCAGCAGCCCCGTCGGGGCAGTTGGCAATCAGCCCCAGCATTTT.

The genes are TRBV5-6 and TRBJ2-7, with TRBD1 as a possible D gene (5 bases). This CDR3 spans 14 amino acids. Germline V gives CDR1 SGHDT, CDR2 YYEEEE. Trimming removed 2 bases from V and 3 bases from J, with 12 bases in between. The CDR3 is CASSFGRASYEQYV. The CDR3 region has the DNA TGTGCCAGCAGCTTCGGCAGGGCTAGCTACGAGCAGTACGTC.

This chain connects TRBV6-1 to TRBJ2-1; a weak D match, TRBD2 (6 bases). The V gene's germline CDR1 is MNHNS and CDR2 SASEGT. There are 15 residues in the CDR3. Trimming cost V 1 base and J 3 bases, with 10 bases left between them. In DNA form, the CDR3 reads TGTGCCAGCAGTGAAGTCCCCGGGGGCTACAATGAGCAGTTCTTC. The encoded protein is CASSEVPGGYNEQFF.

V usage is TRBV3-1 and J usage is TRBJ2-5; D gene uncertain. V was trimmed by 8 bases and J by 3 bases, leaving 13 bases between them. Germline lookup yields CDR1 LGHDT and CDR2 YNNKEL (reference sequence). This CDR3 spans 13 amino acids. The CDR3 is CASLLTEEETQYF. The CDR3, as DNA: TGTGCCAGCTTGTTGACTGAAGAAGAGACCCAGTACTTC.

CDR3 sequence reads: CASSLSPGIQPQHF. For the CDR3, the DNA is TGTGCCAGCTCCCTTAGCCCGGGGATTCAGCCCCAGCATTTT. This chain uses TRBV7-2 with TRBJ1-5; D gene unclear. The CDR3 is 14 residues long. Germline V gives CDR1 SGHTA, CDR2 FQGNSA. V lost 8 bases to trimming and J lost 6 bases, with 17 bases between them.

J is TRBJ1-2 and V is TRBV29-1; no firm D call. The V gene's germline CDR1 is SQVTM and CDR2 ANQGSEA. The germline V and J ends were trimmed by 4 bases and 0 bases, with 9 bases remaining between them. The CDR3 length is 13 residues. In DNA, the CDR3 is TGCAGCGTTGTCACAGCCTCTAACTATGGCTACACCTTC. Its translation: CSVVTASNYGYTF. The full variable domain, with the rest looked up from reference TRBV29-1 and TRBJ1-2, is SAVISQKPSRDICQRGTSLTIQCQVDSQVTMMFWYRQQPGQSLTLIATANQGSEATYESGFVIDKFPISRPNLTFSTLTVSNMSPEDSSIYLCSVVTASNYGYTFGSGTRLTVV.